This T cell receptor beta chain comes out of a study of Ad26.COV2.S vaccination and SARS-CoV-2 variants. A remark on this clone: What it binds is not known.

Study findings and constraints: Non-spike TCR breadth was similar in vaccine and placebo recipients.

Libraries were prepared by immunoSEQ multiplex PCR; TCRdb keeps only in-frame clonotypes and omits some of them. The sample lists over 450,000 clones; 89% were seen once. Treatment specified: some 20 received Ad26.COV2.S at low or high dose, single or two shots; five or six received placebo; per-sample allocation not given. The study sampled participants on day 63 after the first vaccine or placebo injection. The origin of this receptor is a person aged 18-60 years who received the Ad26.COV2.S COVID-19 vaccine or a placebo. The sequences come from peripheral blood, collected in a trial of Ad26.COV2.S vaccine versus placebo.

The CDR3 protein is CASSVDWGTGNTIYF. In nucleotides, the CDR3 is TGTGCCAGCAGCGTAGATTGGGGTACTGGAAACACCATATATTTT. The V gene is TRBV9, the J gene TRBJ1-3; no reliable D call. Per the germline V gene, CDR1 is SGDLS and CDR2 is YYNGEE. V was shortened by 0 bases and J by 2 bases, with 9 bases between the two germline ends. The CDR3 covers 15 residues.